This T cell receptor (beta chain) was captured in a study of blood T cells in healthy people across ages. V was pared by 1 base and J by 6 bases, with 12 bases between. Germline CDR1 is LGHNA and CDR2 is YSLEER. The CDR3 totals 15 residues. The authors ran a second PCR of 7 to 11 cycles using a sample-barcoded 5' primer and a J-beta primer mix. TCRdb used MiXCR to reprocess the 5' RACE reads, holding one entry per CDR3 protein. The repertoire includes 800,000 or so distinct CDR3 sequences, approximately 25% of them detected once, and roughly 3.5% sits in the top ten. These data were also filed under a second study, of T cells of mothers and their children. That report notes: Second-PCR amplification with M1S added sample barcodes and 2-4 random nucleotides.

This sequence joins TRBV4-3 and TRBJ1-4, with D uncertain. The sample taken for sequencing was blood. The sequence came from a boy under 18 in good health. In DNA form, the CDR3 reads TGCGCCAGCAGCCAAGGATCGTGGACGGATGAAAAACTGTTTTTT. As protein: CASSQGSWTDEKLFF.